This record covers a single T cell receptor (beta chain). Source study methods: Estimation of nucleated cell counts was performed using reference gene primer amplification. The data were produced by immunoSEQ multiplex PCR, yet TCRdb's version contains in-frame clones alone and is incomplete. The D gene and trimming were derived from the DNA, and the V and J assignments and clone size from that table. The sample has fewer than 500,000 clones; about 89% are singletons. These data come from a study of blood T cell repertoires in COVID-19. Overall study: Sites across the United States, Italy and Spain contributed samples from acute and convalescent COVID-19.

With V trimmed by 0 bases and J by 4 bases, 5 bases remained unmatched. Germline V gene data show CDR1 as SGHRS and CDR2 as YFSETQ. CDR3 length equals 15 residues. The sequenced sample was peripheral blood. This chain joins TRBV5-1 and TRBJ2-3, with 7 bases that match TRBD1. The origin of this receptor is a woman in her 30s with acute or convalescent COVID-19. CDR3 residues: CASSLVLGGPDTQYF. CDR3 DNA: TGCGCCAGCAGCTTGGTTCTAGGGGGCCCAGATACGCAGTATTTT.